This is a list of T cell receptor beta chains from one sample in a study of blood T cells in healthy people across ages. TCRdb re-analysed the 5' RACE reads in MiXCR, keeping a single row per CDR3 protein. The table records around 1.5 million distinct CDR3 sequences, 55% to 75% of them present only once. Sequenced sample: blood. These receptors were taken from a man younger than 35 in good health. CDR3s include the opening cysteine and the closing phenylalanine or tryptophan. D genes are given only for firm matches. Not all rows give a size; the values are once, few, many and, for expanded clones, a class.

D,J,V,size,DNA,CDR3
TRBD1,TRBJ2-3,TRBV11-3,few,TGTGCCAGCAGCTACCGCACAGGGGCAACAGATACGCAGTATTTT,CASSYRTGATDTQYF
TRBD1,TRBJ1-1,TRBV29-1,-,TGCAGCGTTGCAGGGGGAGAGGGAGCTGAAGCTTTCTTT,CSVAGGEGAEAFF
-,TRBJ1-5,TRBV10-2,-,TGCGCCAGCAGTGAATGGGGACAGCCCCAGCATTTT,CASSEWGQPQHF
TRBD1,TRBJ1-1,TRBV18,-,TGTGCCAGCTCACCGTTCATGATGCAGGGGGGGGACACTGAAGCTTTCTTT,CASSPFMMQGGDTEAFF
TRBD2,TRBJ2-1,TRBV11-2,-,TGTGCCATCCCGGGTTCAGGACTAGAGAATGAGCAGTTCTTC,CAIPGSGLENEQFF
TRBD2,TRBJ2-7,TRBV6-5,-,TGTGCCAGCAGTTACTCTAGCGGGGGGCCCTCCTACGAGCAGTACTTC,CASSYSSGGPSYEQYF
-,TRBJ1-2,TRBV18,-,TGTGCCAGCTCACCACCGGGCGTTACAACTAACTATGGCTACACCTTC,CASSPPGVTTNYGYTF
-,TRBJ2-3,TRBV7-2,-,TGTGCCAGCACCCTCAAGGAGGGATTAGGCGGCTACACAGATACGCAGTATTTT,CASTLKEGLGGYTDTQYF
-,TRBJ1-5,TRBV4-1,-,TGCGCCAGCAGCCAAGGTTTGGGGGGGGGAAGCAATCAGCCCCAGCATTTT,CASSQGLGGGSNQPQHF
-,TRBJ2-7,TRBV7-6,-,TGTGCCAGCAGCTCGCAACAGACCTACGAGCAGTACTTC,CASSSQQTYEQYF
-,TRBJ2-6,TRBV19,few,TGTGCGTCAAGGGAAGGGGCCAACGTCCTGACTTTC,CASREGANVLTF
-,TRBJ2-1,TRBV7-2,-,TGTGCCAGCAGCCTCCCCGGGGCCCACTACGAAGATGAGCAGTTCTTC,CASSLPGAHYEDEQFF
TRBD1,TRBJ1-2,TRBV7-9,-,TGTGCCAGCAGATACGGACAGGACTATGGCTACACCTTC,CASRYGQDYGYTF
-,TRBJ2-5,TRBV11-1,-,TGTGCCAGCAGCTTAGGACAGGGAGGCCCCTTGGAGACCCAGTACTTC,CASSLGQGGPLETQYF
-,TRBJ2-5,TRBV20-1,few,TGCAGTGCTAGCTTTGTACGAGCAGGGGACACGGGAAGGGTGACCCAGTACTTC,CSASFVRAGDTGRVTQYF
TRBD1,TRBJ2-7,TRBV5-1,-,TGCGCCAGCAGCTTCGACTTCAGGGGGTACGAGCAGTACTTC,CASSFDFRGYEQYF
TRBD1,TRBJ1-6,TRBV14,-,TGTGCCAGCAGCCAGGACAGGGTGAATAATTCACCCCTCCACTTT,CASSQDRVNNSPLHF
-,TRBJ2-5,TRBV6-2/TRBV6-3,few,TGTGCCACCACATCGGGGGAAGAGACCCAGTACTTC,CATTSGEETQYF
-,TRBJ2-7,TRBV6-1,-,TGTGCCAGCACCTTAGGGTCGGGTTACGAGCAGTACTTC,CASTLGSGYEQYF
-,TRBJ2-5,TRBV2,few,TGTGCCAGCAGTGAAGAATCCAGGGCCCAAGAGACCCAGTACTTC,CASSEESRAQETQYF
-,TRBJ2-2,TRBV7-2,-,TGTGCCAGCAGCCACGTAACCGGGGAGCTGTTTTTT,CASSHVTGELFF
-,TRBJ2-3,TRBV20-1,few,TGCAGTGCTAGTCCCAGGGCAATTGGGGCAGATACGCAGTATTTT,CSASPRAIGADTQYF
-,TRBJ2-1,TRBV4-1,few,TGCGCCAGCAGCCAAGTGGCAGCTGAGCAGTTCTTC,CASSQVAAEQFF